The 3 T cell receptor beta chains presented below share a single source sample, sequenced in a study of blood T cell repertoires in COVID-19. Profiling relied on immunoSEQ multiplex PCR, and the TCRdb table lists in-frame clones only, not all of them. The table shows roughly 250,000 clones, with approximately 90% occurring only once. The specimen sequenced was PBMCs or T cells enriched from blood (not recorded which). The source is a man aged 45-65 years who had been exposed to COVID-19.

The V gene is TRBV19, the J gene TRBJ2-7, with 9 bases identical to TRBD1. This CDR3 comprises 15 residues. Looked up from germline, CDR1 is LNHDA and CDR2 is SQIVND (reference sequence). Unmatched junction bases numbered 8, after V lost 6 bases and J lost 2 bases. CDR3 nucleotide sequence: TGTGCCAGTAGCCTACCGGGACAGGGAACCTACGAGCAGTACTTC. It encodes CASSLPGQGTYEQYF. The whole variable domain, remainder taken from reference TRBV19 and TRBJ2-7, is DGGITQSPKYLFRKEGQNVTLSCEQNLNHDAMYWYRQDPGQGLRLIYYSQIVNDFQKGDIAEGYSVSREKKESFPLTVTSAQKNPTAFYLCASSLPGQGTYEQYFGPGTRLTVT.

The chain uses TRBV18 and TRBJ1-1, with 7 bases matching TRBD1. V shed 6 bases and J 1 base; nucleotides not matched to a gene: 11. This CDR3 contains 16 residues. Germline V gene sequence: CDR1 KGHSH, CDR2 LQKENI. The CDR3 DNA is TGTGCCAGCTCTCAGGGTCAGGGGACAGCGAACACTGAAGCTTTCTTT. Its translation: CASSQGQGTANTEAFF.

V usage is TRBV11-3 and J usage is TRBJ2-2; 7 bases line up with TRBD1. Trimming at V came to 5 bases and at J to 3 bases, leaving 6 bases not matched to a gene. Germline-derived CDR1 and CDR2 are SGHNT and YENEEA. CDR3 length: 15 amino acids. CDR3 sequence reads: CASSPRTGYTGELFF. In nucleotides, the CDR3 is TGTGCCAGCAGCCCTAGGACAGGATACACCGGGGAGCTGTTTTTT.